One sample yielded the 13 T cell receptor beta chains listed below, sequenced in a study of PD-1 blockade in classical Hodgkin lymphoma. Measured with immunoSEQ multiplex PCR; TCRdb has only the in-frame clones, and not every one. The repertoire holds tens of thousands of clones, with nearly 90% as singletons. Time point given: cycle 4 day 1 (C4D1), after five to seven weeks of nivolumab. There was relapse after autologous stem cell transplantation in every patient, and there was variation in brentuximab vedotin exposure. The material sequenced was peripheral blood mononuclear cells (PBMCs), taken before the fourth cycle of nivolumab. These receptors were obtained from a human donor with classical Hodgkin lymphoma.

The gene calls are TRBV4-1 and TRBJ2-3; no firm D call. The CDR3 consists of 15 residues. V dropped 4 bases and J dropped 0 bases, with 11 bases sitting between them. Germline lookup yields CDR1 MGHRA and CDR2 YSYEKL. The DNA for the CDR3 is TGCGCCAGCAGCCGACTTGCTCCTAGCACAGATACGCAGTATTTT. This sequence encodes CASSRLAPSTDTQYF.

The V gene is TRBV5-6, the J gene TRBJ2-7, with D tentatively TRBD1 or TRBD2 (5 bases each). The CDR3 covers 14 residues. CDR1 and CDR2 from the germline V gene are SGHDT and YYEEEE. V was clipped by 3 bases and J by 6 bases, with 16 bases between them. The CDR3: CASSWGRKGGEQYF. CDR3 bases: TGTGCCAGCAGCTGGGGCAGAAAAGGAGGCGAGCAGTACTTC.

The chain couples TRBV10-1 to TRBJ2-2; 8 bases match TRBD2. With V trimmed by 4 bases and J by 6 bases, 4 bases remained unmatched. Germline CDR1 reads WNHNN; CDR2 reads SYGVQD (reference sequence). The CDR3 loop spans 14 amino acids. The CDR3, as DNA: TGCGCCAGCAGTGTCAGCGGGAGACCCGGGGAGCTGTTTTTT. As protein: CASSVSGRPGELFF.

This clone was detected once. The rearrangement links TRBV9 to TRBJ1-2, with TRBD1 matching 8 bases. J lost 8 bases, V lost 1 base, and 4 bases had no gene match. The CDR3 loop spans 13 amino acids. Germline V lookup: CDR1 SGDLS, CDR2 YYNGEE. CDR3 nucleotide sequence: TGTGCCAGCAGCGTATCGACAGGGGACGGCTACACCTTC. Encoded protein: CASSVSTGDGYTF.

The V call is TRBV4-1, the J call TRBJ2-3, with TRBD2 matching over 9 bases. The CDR3 covers 20 residues. Germline loops: CDR1 MGHRA, CDR2 YSYEKL. The junction had 14 bases not matched to a gene; V was cut back by 0 bases and J by 1 base. CDR3 sequence: CASSQDWVAGGLGGTDTQYF. CDR3 nucleotide sequence: TGCGCCAGCAGCCAAGATTGGGTTGCGGGAGGGCTCGGCGGCACAGATACGCAGTATTTT.

This chain connects TRBV19 to TRBJ1-1; D perhaps matches TRBD1 (5 bases). The V and J ends lost 1 base and 1 base respectively, with 10 bases between them. There are 15 residues in the CDR3. The germline CDR1 and CDR2 sequences are LNHDA and SQIVND (reference sequence). The CDR3 DNA reads as TGTGCCAGTAGTATAGTTATGAGGGGGAACACTGAAGCTTTCTTT. Translated, it gives CASSIVMRGNTEAFF. Drawing the rest from reference TRBV19 and TRBJ1-1, the complete variable domain is DGGITQSPKYLFRKEGQNVTLSCEQNLNHDAMYWYRQDPGQGLRLIYYSQIVNDFQKGDIAEGYSVSREKKESFPLTVTSAQKNPTAFYLCASSIVMRGNTEAFFGQGTRLTVV.

The rearrangement links TRBV18 to TRBJ2-3; the match to TRBD1 covers 7 bases. Germline values: CDR1 KGHSH, CDR2 LQKENI. The CDR3 totals 18 residues. With V trimmed by 6 bases and J by 0 bases, 15 bases remained unmatched. CDR3 nucleotide sequence: TGTGCCAGCTCGTCCTTCGGGACAGATTCACCTAGCACAGATACGCAGTATTTT. Amino acid sequence: CASSSFGTDSPSTDTQYF. Combining the CDR3 with reference TRBV18 and TRBJ2-3 gives the whole variable domain NAGVMQNPRHLVRRRGQEARLRCSPMKGHSHVYWYRQLPEEGLKFMVYLQKENIIDESGMPKERFSAEFPKEGPSILRIQQVVRGDSAAYFCASSSFGTDSPSTDTQYFGPGTRLTVL.

The chain carries TRBV19 and TRBJ2-6; D might be TRBD2 (5 bases). V was trimmed by 6 bases and J by 2 bases, leaving 14 bases between them. The germline V gene encodes CDR1 LNHDA and CDR2 SQIVND (reference sequence). The CDR3 length is 16 residues. In DNA, the CDR3 is TGTGCCAGTAGGACCTTAATGGGAGCTGGGGCCAACGTCCTGACTTTC. This codes for CASRTLMGAGANVLTF. The whole variable domain, remainder taken from reference TRBV19 and TRBJ2-6, is DGGITQSPKYLFRKEGQNVTLSCEQNLNHDAMYWYRQDPGQGLRLIYYSQIVNDFQKGDIAEGYSVSREKKESFPLTVTSAQKNPTAFYLCASRTLMGAGANVLTFGAGSRLTVL.

This clone was counted a few times. The CDR3: CSARFGSEAFF. The CDR3 DNA follows: TGCAGTGCTAGATTCGGCAGTGAAGCTTTCTTT. The chain is built from TRBV20-1 and TRBJ1-1; D is unclear. This CDR3 has 11 amino acids. V was clipped by 2 bases and J by 7 bases, with 8 bases between them. CDR1 is DFQATT and CDR2 is SNEGSKA in the germline V gene (reference sequence).

This chain links TRBV6-6 with TRBJ2-5; no definite D call. CDR3 length equals 14 residues. Trimming removed 0 bases at V and 2 bases at J, with 7 bases between. From germline, CDR1 is MNHNY and CDR2 SVGAGI (reference sequence). The chain's CDR3 is CASSYSTQQETQYF. CDR3 DNA sequence: TGTGCCAGCAGTTACTCGACACAGCAAGAGACCCAGTACTTC.

The rearrangement uses TRBV7-8 and TRBJ1-1; TRBD1 is a possible D gene (6 bases). V dropped 5 bases and J dropped 2 bases, with 15 bases sitting between them. The CDR3 is 15 amino acids. Per germline, CDR1 SGHVS and CDR2 FQNEAQ. CDR3 DNA sequence: TGTGCCAGCAGCCCGCAACAGGGACCCAACACTGAAGCTTTCTTT. Translated: CASSPQQGPNTEAFF. Together with reference TRBV7-8 and TRBJ1-1, the CDR3 gives the full variable domain: GAGVSQSPRYKVAKRGQDVALRCDPISGHVSLFWYQQALGQGPEFLTYFQNEAQLDKSGLPSDRFFAERPEGSVSTLKIQRTQQEDSAVYLCASSPQQGPNTEAFFGQGTRLTVV.

This chain links TRBV18 with TRBJ2-1; no definite D call. There are 12 residues in the CDR3. CDR1 KGHSH and CDR2 LQKENI come from the germline V gene. V was shortened by 4 bases and J by 8 bases, with 9 bases between the two germline ends. The CDR3 spells CASSRGPDEQFF. CDR3 in DNA: TGTGCCAGCTCACGAGGCCCCGATGAGCAGTTCTTC.

The rearrangement links TRBV18 to TRBJ1-4; D possibly corresponds to TRBD1 (6 bases). This CDR3 is built from 15 residues. The V gene's germline CDR1 is KGHSH and CDR2 LQKENI. V dropped 3 bases and J dropped 7 bases, with 15 bases sitting between them. The CDR3: CASSPEQGRGEKLFF. CDR3 bases: TGTGCCAGCTCACCGGAACAGGGTCGGGGTGAAAAACTGTTTTTT.